This T cell receptor (beta chain) was sequenced during a study of spatial heterogeneity in lung cancer (dated by TCRdb to between 2017 and 2020). The study in broad terms: Beta-chain transcripts were consistently detected in greater numbers than alpha-chain transcripts, which likely reflects a higher abundance of beta-chain transcripts. The study linked features of the TCR repertoire to counts of nonsynonymous mutations, which were determined by whole-exome sequencing of tumor tissue. At surgery, both alpha and beta chains were TCR-sequenced in around 240 tumor regions, approximately 64 matched nontumor lung samples and some 58 PBMC samples. In non-small cell lung cancer, the study made a quantitative comparison of TCR alpha and beta repertoires among multiple tumor regions, matched nontumor lung and blood. In tumor regions, TCR transcript counts showed a strong correlation with a T cell transcriptional module score from matched bulk RNA-seq. In the raw uncorrected reads, each unique combination of TCR and UMI appeared on average more than ten times. The paper's findings and limits, for the study overall: The number of expanded intratumoral alpha and beta TCRs correlated with the tumor nonsynonymous mutation count. Counts of ubiquitous and regional expanded TCRs correlated with counts of ubiquitous and regional nonsynonymous mutations, respectively. Additional single-cell paired TCR alpha and beta sequencing was considered necessary to confirm, at a functional level, the hypothesis that regional TCRs recognize regional mutations. TCR-seq coverage of tumor T cells was estimated at only 7% to 8% for alpha chains and less than 15% for beta chains.

The library came from 5' RACE. Sequencing was carried out with a NextSeq 500. The TCR library protocol attached a unique molecular identifier to each TCR cDNA molecule to allow correction of PCR and sequencing errors. The source study handled its data this way. TCR identification, UMI-based error correction and CDR3 extraction were performed with Decombinator tools. TCRs above a frequency of 2 per 1,000, corresponding to the top 1% of the tumor frequency distribution, were defined as expanded. Expanded tumor TCRs statistically deemed absent (corrected P<0.05) from at least one tumor region were classed as regional, and all other expanded tumor TCRs were classed as ubiquitous. Renyi diversity was computed with the R vegan package after each repertoire had been subsampled 100 times to 5,000 TCRs. CDR3 similarity networks were constructed using string-kernel similarity of amino acid triplets, with links drawn between CDR3s whose pairwise similarity was above 0.82. TCRdb reran the public reads through fastp at Q25 and MiXCR, keeping productive beta chains. Every entry covers one CDR3 protein and lists the most common genes and DNA from its rows. The V and J calls, along with clone size, are taken from TCRdb and not from the paper's own processing. In this sample the table shows 100,000 to 110,000 distinct CDR3 sequences, 4% to 4.5% of which occur a single time. Less than 25% of the sample is held by the ten biggest clonotypes.

From cysteine to phenylalanine, the CDR3 is 12 amino acids long. The entry retains the CDR3 DNA only, 36 bases that are in frame from base 1. CDR1 and CDR2, looked up from the germline V gene, are SGHRS and YFSETQ. This clonotype was seen more than once but under ten times. The antigen it recognizes is unknown. Sequence at one end of the junction differs from germline and may be a read error. The time point tag for this specimen amounts to: sample taken at primary tumor resection. Donors were some 67 patients with early-stage, untreated non-small cell lung cancer from the lung TRACERx cohort. TCR sequencing used whole RNA extracted from tumor and nontumor lung tissue, or from cryopreserved PBMC samples, without cell sorting. Patients were selected for TCR sequencing only if sufficient RNA was available from at least two tumor regions. Before selection, tumor and adjacent nontumor lung specimens were reviewed by a lung pathologist.

The input for sequencing was lung tumor tissue, taken at surgery. The receptor chain draws on TRBV5-1 and TRBJ2-7; TRBD2 could be the D gene, as 5 bases match. This TCR came from a male donor with early-stage non-small cell lung cancer. The CDR3 sequence is CASSSGEGKKSF. The DNA sequence follows: TGCGCCAGCAGCTCCGGGGAAGGGAAAAAGAGCTTC.